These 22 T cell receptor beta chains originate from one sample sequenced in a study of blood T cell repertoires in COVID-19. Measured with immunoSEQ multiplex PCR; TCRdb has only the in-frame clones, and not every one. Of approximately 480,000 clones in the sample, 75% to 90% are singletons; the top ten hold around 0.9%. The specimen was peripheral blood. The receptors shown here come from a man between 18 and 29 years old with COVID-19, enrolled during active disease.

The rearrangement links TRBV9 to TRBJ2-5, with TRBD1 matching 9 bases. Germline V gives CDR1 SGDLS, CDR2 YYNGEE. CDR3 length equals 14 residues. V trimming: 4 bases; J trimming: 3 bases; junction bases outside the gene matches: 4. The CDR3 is CASSLTGGKETQYF. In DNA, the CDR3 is TGTGCCAGCAGCCTGACAGGGGGGAAAGAGACCCAGTACTTC.

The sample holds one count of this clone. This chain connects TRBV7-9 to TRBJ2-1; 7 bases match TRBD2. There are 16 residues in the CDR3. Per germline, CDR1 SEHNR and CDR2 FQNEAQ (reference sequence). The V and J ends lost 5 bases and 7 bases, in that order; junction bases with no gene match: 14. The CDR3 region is CASSPPGGTTSNEQFF. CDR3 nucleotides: TGTGCCAGCAGCCCCCCGGGAGGAACCACCTCAAATGAGCAGTTCTTC.

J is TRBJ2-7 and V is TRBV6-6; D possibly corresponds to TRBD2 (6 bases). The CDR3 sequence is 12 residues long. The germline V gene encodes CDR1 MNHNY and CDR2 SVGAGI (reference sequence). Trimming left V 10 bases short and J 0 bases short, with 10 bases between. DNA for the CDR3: TGTGCCATTGGGGGGACCTCCTACGAGCAGTACTTC. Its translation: CAIGGTSYEQYF.

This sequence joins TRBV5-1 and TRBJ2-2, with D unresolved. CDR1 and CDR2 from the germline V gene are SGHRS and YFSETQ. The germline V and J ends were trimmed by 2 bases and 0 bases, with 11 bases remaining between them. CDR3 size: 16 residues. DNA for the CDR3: TGCGCCAGCAGCTTATCCGACTTCGCGAACACCGGGGAGCTGTTTTTT. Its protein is CASSLSDFANTGELFF. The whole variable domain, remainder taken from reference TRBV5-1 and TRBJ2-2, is KAGVTQTPRYLIKTRGQQVTLSCSPISGHRSVSWYQQTPGQGLQFLFEYFSETQRNKGNFPGRFSGRQFSNSRSEMNVSTLELGDSALYLCASSLSDFANTGELFFGEGSRLTVL.

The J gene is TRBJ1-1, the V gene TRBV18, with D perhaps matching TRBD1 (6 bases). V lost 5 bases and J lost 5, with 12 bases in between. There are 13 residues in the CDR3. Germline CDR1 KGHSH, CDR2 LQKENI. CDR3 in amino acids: CASSSLGQTEAFF. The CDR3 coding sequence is TGTGCCAGCTCATCCCTTGGACAGACTGAAGCTTTCTTT. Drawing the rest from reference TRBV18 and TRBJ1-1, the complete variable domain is NAGVMQNPRHLVRRRGQEARLRCSPMKGHSHVYWYRQLPEEGLKFMVYLQKENIIDESGMPKERFSAEFPKEGPSILRIQQVVRGDSAAYFCASSSLGQTEAFFGQGTRLTVV.

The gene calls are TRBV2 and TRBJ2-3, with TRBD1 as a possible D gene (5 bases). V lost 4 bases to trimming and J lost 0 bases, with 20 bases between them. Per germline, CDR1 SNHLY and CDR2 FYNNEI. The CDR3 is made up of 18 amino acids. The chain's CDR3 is CASSVPSLRASSTDTQYF. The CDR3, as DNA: TGTGCCAGCAGTGTCCCCTCCCTCAGGGCCTCTAGCACAGATACGCAGTATTTT.

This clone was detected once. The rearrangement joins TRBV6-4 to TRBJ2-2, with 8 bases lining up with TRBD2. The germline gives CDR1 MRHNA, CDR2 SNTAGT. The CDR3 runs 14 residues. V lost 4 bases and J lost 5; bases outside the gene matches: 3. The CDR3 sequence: CASSGAGETGELFF. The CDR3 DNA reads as TGTGCCAGCAGTGGAGCGGGGGAGACCGGGGAGCTGTTTTTT.

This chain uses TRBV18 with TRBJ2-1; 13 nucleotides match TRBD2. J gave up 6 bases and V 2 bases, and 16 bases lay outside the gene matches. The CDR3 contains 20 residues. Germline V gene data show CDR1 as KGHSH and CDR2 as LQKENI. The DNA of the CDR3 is TGTGCCAGCTCACCAATCGTCCGGGACACTGGGACTAGCGGGATCAATGAGCAGTTCTTC. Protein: CASSPIVRDTGTSGINEQFF.

The CDR3 DNA reads TGTGCCATCAGTGATTTCGAGGGCGAGCAGTACTTC. Translation: CAISDFEGEQYF. The chain is built from TRBV10-3 and TRBJ2-7, with D perhaps TRBD2 (5 bases). Germline values: CDR1 ENHRY, CDR2 SYGVKD. Trimming cost V 3 bases and J 6 bases, with 9 bases left between them. The CDR3 has 12 amino acids.

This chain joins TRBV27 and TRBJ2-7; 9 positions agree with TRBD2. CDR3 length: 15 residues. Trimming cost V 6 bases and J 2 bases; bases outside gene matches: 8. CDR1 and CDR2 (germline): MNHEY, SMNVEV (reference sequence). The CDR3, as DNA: TGTGCCAGCAGACCACTTTGGACTAGCGCCTACGAGCAGTACTTC. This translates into CASRPLWTSAYEQYF.

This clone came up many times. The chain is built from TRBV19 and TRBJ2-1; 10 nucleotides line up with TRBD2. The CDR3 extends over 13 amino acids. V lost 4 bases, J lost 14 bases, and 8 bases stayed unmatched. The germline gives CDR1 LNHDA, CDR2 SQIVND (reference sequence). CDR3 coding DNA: TGTGCCAGTAGTAACAGCGACCTAGCGGGAGAGTTCTTC. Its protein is CASSNSDLAGEFF.

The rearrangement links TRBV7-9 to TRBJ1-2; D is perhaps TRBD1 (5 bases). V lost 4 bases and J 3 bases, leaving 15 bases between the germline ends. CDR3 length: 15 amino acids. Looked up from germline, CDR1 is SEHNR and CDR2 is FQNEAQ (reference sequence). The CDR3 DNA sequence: TGTGCCAGCAGCTCTGGGGACGGGACTTACTATGGCTACACCTTC. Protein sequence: CASSSGDGTYYGYTF.

The CDR3 loop reads CASSPGQTNYGYTF. The DNA for the CDR3 is TGCGCCAGCAGCCCCGGACAGACTAACTATGGCTACACCTTC. The rearrangement joins TRBV5-1 to TRBJ1-2; tentative D call: TRBD1 (6 bases). Germline values: CDR1 SGHRS, CDR2 YFSETQ. CDR3 size: 14 residues. The V and J ends lost 4 bases and 0 bases respectively, with 10 bases between them.

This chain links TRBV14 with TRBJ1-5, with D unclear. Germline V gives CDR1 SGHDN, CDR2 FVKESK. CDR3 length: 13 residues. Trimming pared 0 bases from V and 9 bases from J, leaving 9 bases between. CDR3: CASSQEGAWPQHF. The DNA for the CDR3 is TGTGCCAGCAGCCAAGAGGGCGCGTGGCCCCAGCATTTT.

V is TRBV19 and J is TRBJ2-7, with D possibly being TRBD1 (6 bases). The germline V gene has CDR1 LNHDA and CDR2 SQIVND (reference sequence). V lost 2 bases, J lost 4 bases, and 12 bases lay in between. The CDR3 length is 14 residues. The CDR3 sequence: CASSISPGVYEQYF. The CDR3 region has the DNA TGTGCCAGTAGTATATCGCCAGGGGTGTACGAGCAGTACTTC. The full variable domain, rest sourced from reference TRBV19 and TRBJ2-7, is DGGITQSPKYLFRKEGQNVTLSCEQNLNHDAMYWYRQDPGQGLRLIYYSQIVNDFQKGDIAEGYSVSREKKESFPLTVTSAQKNPTAFYLCASSISPGVYEQYFGPGTRLTVT.

This CDR3 is CASRDRGRGNTIYF. DNA of the CDR3: TGTGCCAGTAGGGACAGGGGGCGAGGAAACACCATATATTTT. The rearrangement joins TRBV19 to TRBJ1-3, with TRBD1 identical over 11 bases. The CDR3 is 14 residues long. J gave up 4 bases and V 6 bases, and 2 bases lay outside the gene matches. Germline V CDR1 and CDR2: LNHDA, SQIVND (reference sequence).

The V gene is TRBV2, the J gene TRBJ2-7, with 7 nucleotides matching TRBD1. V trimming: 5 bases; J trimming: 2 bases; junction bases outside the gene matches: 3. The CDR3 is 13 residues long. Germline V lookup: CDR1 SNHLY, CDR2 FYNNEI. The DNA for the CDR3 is TGTGCCAGCAGTCGGGGACAGCCCTACGAGCAGTACTTC. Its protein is CASSRGQPYEQYF.

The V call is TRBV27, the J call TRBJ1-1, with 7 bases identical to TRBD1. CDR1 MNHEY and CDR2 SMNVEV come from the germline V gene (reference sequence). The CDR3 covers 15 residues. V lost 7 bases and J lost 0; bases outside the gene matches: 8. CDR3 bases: TGTGCCAGCAAAATGAGGGGACAGATGAACACTGAAGCTTTCTTT. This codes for CASKMRGQMNTEAFF.

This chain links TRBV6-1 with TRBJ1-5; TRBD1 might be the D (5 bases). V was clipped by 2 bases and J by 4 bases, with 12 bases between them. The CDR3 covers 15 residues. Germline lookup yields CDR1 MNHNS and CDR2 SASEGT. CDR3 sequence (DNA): TGTGCCAGCAGTGAAACAGGTCGAGGAAATCAGCCCCAGCATTTT. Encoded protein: CASSETGRGNQPQHF.

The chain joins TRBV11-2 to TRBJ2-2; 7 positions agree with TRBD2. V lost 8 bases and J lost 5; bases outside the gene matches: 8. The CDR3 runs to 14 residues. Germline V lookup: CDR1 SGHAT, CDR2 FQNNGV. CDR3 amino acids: CASASGTTTGELFF. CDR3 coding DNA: TGTGCCAGCGCCTCCGGGACTACAACCGGGGAGCTGTTTTTT.

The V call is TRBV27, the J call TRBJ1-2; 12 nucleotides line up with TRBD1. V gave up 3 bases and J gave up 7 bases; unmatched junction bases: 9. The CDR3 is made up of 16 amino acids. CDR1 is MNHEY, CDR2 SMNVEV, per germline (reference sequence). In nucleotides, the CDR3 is TGTGCCAGCAGTTTTGTATCCGGGACAGGGGGCGTTGGCTACACCTTC. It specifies CASSFVSGTGGVGYTF.

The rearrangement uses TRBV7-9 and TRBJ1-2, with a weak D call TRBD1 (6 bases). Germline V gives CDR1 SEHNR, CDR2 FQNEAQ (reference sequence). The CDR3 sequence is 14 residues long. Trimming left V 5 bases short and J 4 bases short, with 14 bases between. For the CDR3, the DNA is TGTGCCAGCAGCCCACAGGGCGATACCTATGGCTACACCTTC. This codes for CASSPQGDTYGYTF.